The 25 T cell receptor beta chains reported below all come from one sample, sequenced in a study of T-cell memory formation after mild COVID-19. MiXCR, applied by TCRdb to the 5' RACE reads, yields one record per CDR3 protein. The data contain 110,000 to 150,000 distinct CDR3 sequences, 14% of them singletons. Sample: PBMCs or a T cell subset sorted from them (not recorded which). Every receptor here comes from an adult woman who had mild COVID-19 (a few samples of this study predate the infection). Cell type and time point are not known.

The chain joins TRBV7-9 to TRBJ2-1, with 10 positions matching TRBD2. Trimming removed 5 bases from V and 9 bases from J; junction bases left unmatched: 16. The CDR3 has 17 residues. From germline, CDR1 is SEHNR and CDR2 FQNEAQ (reference sequence). For the CDR3, the DNA is TGTGCCAGCAGCGGCCGACTAGCGGGTTCCGGGCCCGGTGAGCAGTTCTTC. Translating gives CASSGRLAGSGPGEQFF. The variable domain in full, with the rest retrieved from reference TRBV7-9 and TRBJ2-1, is DTGVSQNPRHKITKRGQNVTFRCDPISEHNRLYWYRQTLGQGPEFLTYFQNEAQLEKSRLLSDRFSAERPKGSFSTLEIQRTEQGDSAMYLCASSGRLAGSGPGEQFFGPGTRLTVL.

This clonotype was seen many times. V and J are TRBV7-9 and TRBJ2-1, with D uncertain. CDR1 and CDR2 from the germline V gene are SEHNR and FQNEAQ (reference sequence). The CDR3 consists of 12 residues. Trimming left V 0 bases short and J 6 bases short, with 3 bases between. The CDR3 loop is CASSLASNEQFF. The CDR3, as DNA: TGTGCCAGCAGCTTAGCTAGCAATGAGCAGTTCTTC.

The chain's CDR3 is CASSSPRATDTQYF. CDR3 coding DNA: TGTGCCAGCAGTTCCCCTCGGGCCACAGATACGCAGTATTTT. The chain links TRBV11-2 to TRBJ2-3; D gene unclear. Germline loops: CDR1 SGHAT, CDR2 FQNNGV. V lost 6 bases to trimming and J lost 2 bases, with 12 bases between them. The CDR3 has 14 amino acids. Looking up the rest from reference TRBV11-2 and TRBJ2-3 gives the full variable domain: EAGVAQSPRYKIIEKRQSVAFWCNPISGHATLYWYQQILGQGPKLLIQFQNNGVVDDSQLPKDRFSAERLKGVDSTLKIQPAKLEDSAVYLCASSSPRATDTQYFGPGTRLTVL.

V gene TRBV30 combines with J gene TRBJ2-3; TRBD2 matches 9 bases. From germline, CDR1 is GTSNPN and CDR2 SVGIG (reference sequence). This CDR3 is built from 15 residues. V lost 2 bases to trimming and J lost 6 bases; unmatched junction nucleotides: 9. CDR3 in DNA: TGTGCCTGGAGTTGGGGTAGCGGGGGCGTGGATACGCAGTATTTT. It specifies CAWSWGSGGVDTQYF.

The chain is built from TRBV5-1 and TRBJ1-1; tentative D call: TRBD1 (5 bases). Deletions cut 3 bases from V and 5 bases from J, with 8 bases between. The CDR3 sequence is 12 residues long. Germline assignment: CDR1 SGHRS and CDR2 YFSETQ. The CDR3 region has the DNA TGCGCCAGCAGCTCAGGGAGGACTGAAGCTTTCTTT. Its translation is CASSSGRTEAFF.

The rearrangement links TRBV29-1 to TRBJ2-2; D not resolved. The CDR3 sequence is 13 residues long. Germline V CDR1 and CDR2: SQVTM, ANQGSEA. Trimming took off 4 bases at V and 2 bases at J, with 8 bases between the two ends. This CDR3 reads CSVVVENTGELFF. For the CDR3, the DNA is TGCAGCGTTGTGGTCGAAAACACCGGGGAGCTGTTTTTT.

In this sample, this clonotype turned up a few times. The J gene is TRBJ1-1, the V gene TRBV6-5, with D perhaps matching TRBD1 (5 bases). The V gene's germline CDR1 is MNHEY and CDR2 SVGAGI. The CDR3 spans 13 residues. With 4 bases removed from V and 5 bases from J, the gap between germline ends came to 11 bases. In nucleotides, the CDR3 is TGTGCCAGCAGTTGGGACGGGACTACTGAAGCTTTCTTT. It codes for CASSWDGTTEAFF.

This clonotype was picked up a small number of times. The chain has TRBV5-1 and TRBJ2-1; TRBD1 aligns across 7 bases. The CDR3 has 16 amino acids. The V segment lost 0 bases and the J segment 3 bases; nucleotides outside the gene matches: 6. The germline CDR1 and CDR2 sequences are SGHRS and YFSETQ. CDR3 sequence: CASSLGGTAHYNEQFF. The CDR3 DNA reads as TGCGCCAGCAGCTTGGGTGGGACAGCCCACTACAATGAGCAGTTCTTC. Full variable domain (missing parts from reference TRBV5-1 and TRBJ2-1): KAGVTQTPRYLIKTRGQQVTLSCSPISGHRSVSWYQQTPGQGLQFLFEYFSETQRNKGNFPGRFSGRQFSNSRSEMNVSTLELGDSALYLCASSLGGTAHYNEQFFGPGTRLTVL.

This clonotype occurred a few times. This chain connects TRBV29-1 to TRBJ2-2, with 7 bases lining up with TRBD1. The CDR3 covers 13 residues. Germline trimming cut 7 bases from V and 4 bases from J; bases unmatched to any gene: 6. CDR1 and CDR2 (germline): SQVTM, ANQGSEA. In DNA form, the CDR3 reads TGCAGCGGAGACAGGGTCGGCACCGGGGAGCTGTTTTTT. Translation gives CSGDRVGTGELFF.

This clonotype was detected many times. J is TRBJ2-7 and V is TRBV6-2 or TRBV6-3, with TRBD1 matching 9 bases. The CDR3 is made up of 15 amino acids. Germline loops: CDR1 MNHEY, CDR2 SVGEGT. Losses at the gene ends were 2 bases for V and 3 bases for J; bases not matched to a gene: 5. CDR3 nucleotide sequence: TGTGCCAGCAGTTACCCCGGGACAGGGTTCTACGAGCAGTACTTC. Its translation is CASSYPGTGFYEQYF.

This clonotype was counted a few times. The rearrangement joins TRBV7-2 to TRBJ2-4; no reliable D call. Trimming left V 4 bases short and J 6 bases short, with 13 bases between. The CDR3 loop spans 14 amino acids. In germline, CDR1 is SGHTA, CDR2 FQGNSA. In DNA form, the CDR3 reads TGTGCCAGCAGCTCCCAGTGGGAACCAAACATTCAGTACTTC. It encodes CASSSQWEPNIQYF.

J is TRBJ2-1 and V is TRBV5-1; 9 bases are a match to TRBD1. The CDR3 has 17 residues. CDR1 is SGHRS, CDR2 YFSETQ, per germline. The junction had 12 bases not matched to a gene; V was cut back by 1 base and J by 7 bases. CDR3 bases: TGCGCCAGCAGCTTGCCCGCGGGACAGGGAATCCCTAATGAGCAGTTCTTC. Translated, it gives CASSLPAGQGIPNEQFF.

The chain uses TRBV2 and TRBJ2-5; 10 nucleotides line up with TRBD2. V lost 0 bases, J lost 1 base, and 8 bases stayed unmatched. Germline CDR1 reads SNHLY; CDR2 reads FYNNEI. The CDR3 has 18 residues. The CDR3 coding sequence is TGTGCCAGCAGTGAAGCGCTTCTAGCGGGAGTCTTCCAAGAGACCCAGTACTTC. Translated, it gives CASSEALLAGVFQETQYF.

This clonotype was seen more than once but under ten times. The chain carries TRBV6-2 or TRBV6-3 and TRBJ2-1, with TRBD2 matching over 11 bases. This CDR3 is 15 amino acids long. Per the germline V gene, CDR1 is MNHEY and CDR2 is SVGEGT. Trimming removed 1 base from V and 8 bases from J; junction bases left unmatched: 4. As DNA, the CDR3 is TGTGCCAGCAGTTACTTAGCGGGAGGGGGGGATGAGCAGTTCTTC. This codes for CASSYLAGGGDEQFF.

A few counts support this clonotype. The chain joins TRBV7-9 to TRBJ2-7; D is uncertain. Germline V gene sequence: CDR1 SEHNR, CDR2 FQNEAQ (reference sequence). V was shortened by 5 bases and J by 6 bases, with 11 bases between the two germline ends. The CDR3 has 12 residues. For the CDR3, the DNA is TGTGCCAGCAGCACCCAGACGTTCGAGCAGTACTTC. This sequence encodes CASSTQTFEQYF. The full variable domain, with the rest looked up from reference TRBV7-9 and TRBJ2-7, is DTGVSQNPRHKITKRGQNVTFRCDPISEHNRLYWYRQTLGQGPEFLTYFQNEAQLEKSRLLSDRFSAERPKGSFSTLEIQRTEQGDSAMYLCASSTQTFEQYFGPGTRLTVT.

This clonotype was seen a handful of times. The rearrangement links TRBV20-1 to TRBJ2-3; D is perhaps TRBD2 (6 bases). The V end lost 0 bases, the J end lost 0 bases, and 22 bases lay between the germline ends. This CDR3 spans 19 amino acids. CDR1 is DFQATT, CDR2 SNEGSKA, per germline (reference sequence). CDR3 region: CSARDLIASELSSTDTQYF. CDR3 nucleotides: TGCAGTGCTAGAGACCTGATAGCTAGCGAACTTTCTAGCACAGATACGCAGTATTTT.

The chain couples TRBV5-6 to TRBJ1-2, with D possibly being TRBD1 (5 bases). The CDR3 loop spans 14 amino acids. Trimming cost V 0 bases and J 2 bases, with 8 bases left between them. Germline assignment: CDR1 SGHDT and CDR2 YYEEEE. CDR3 loop: CASSLGGSNYGYTF. CDR3 bases: TGTGCCAGCAGCTTGGGGGGCTCAAACTATGGCTACACCTTC.

In this sample, this clonotype turned up a few times. V usage is TRBV5-5 and J usage is TRBJ1-3; D gene ambiguous. The CDR3 totals 15 residues. V gave up 5 bases and J gave up 0 bases, with 12 bases separating them. From germline, CDR1 is SGHKS and CDR2 YYEKEE (reference sequence). The CDR3 protein is CASSSTVNSGNTIYF. CDR3 DNA sequence: TGTGCCAGCAGTTCCACAGTTAACTCTGGAAACACCATATATTTT.

This clonotype was detected a few times. The chain couples TRBV29-1 to TRBJ2-1; 13 nucleotides align to TRBD2. This CDR3 has 17 amino acids. Germline CDR1 and CDR2: SQVTM and ANQGSEA. V lost 2 bases, J lost 9 bases, and 13 bases stayed unmatched. CDR3 nucleotides: TGCAGCGTTGAAAAAACCGGTGGACTAGCGGGAGTATCTGAGCAGTTCTTC. Its translation: CSVEKTGGLAGVSEQFF.

V gene TRBV30 combines with J gene TRBJ1-1; the match to TRBD1 covers 7 bases. The germline CDR1 and CDR2 sequences are GTSNPN and SVGIG (reference sequence). V gave up 2 bases and J gave up 4 bases; unmatched junction bases: 10. The length of the CDR3 is 15 residues. CDR3 in DNA: TGTGCCTGGAGTCCAGCGACAGGGACGATCACTGAAGCTTTCTTT. Translating gives CAWSPATGTITEAFF.

Ten or more counts support this clonotype. This chain joins TRBV7-9 and TRBJ2-7; TRBD2 matches 12 bases. The length of the CDR3 is 17 residues. V lost 1 base, J lost 1 base, and 5 bases stayed unmatched. In germline, CDR1 is SEHNR, CDR2 FQNEAQ (reference sequence). The CDR3 DNA is TGTGCCAGCAGCTTAGGAGGACTAGCGGGGTGGTCCTACGAGCAGTACTTC. As protein: CASSLGGLAGWSYEQYF.

This clonotype was found a few times. This chain joins TRBV12-3 or TRBV12-4 and TRBJ1-1; TRBD1 matches at 8 bases. This CDR3 has 14 amino acids. J gave up 4 bases and V 6 bases, and 7 bases lay outside the gene matches. As DNA, the CDR3 is TGTGCCAGCAGCGACAGGGGCGCTAGCACTGAAGCTTTCTTT. It codes for CASSDRGASTEAFF.

In this sample, this clonotype turned up a few times. The chain employs TRBV5-1 and TRBJ2-5, with TRBD2 matching over 7 bases. Germline V gene sequence: CDR1 SGHRS, CDR2 YFSETQ. V shed 4 bases and J 4 bases; nucleotides not matched to a gene: 7. This CDR3 region has 14 residues. The CDR3 nucleotides read TGCGCCAGCAGCGCGCGGGGGTCAGGAGAGACCCAGTACTTC. As protein: CASSARGSGETQYF.

The chain is built from TRBV19 and TRBJ1-1; D unclear. CDR1 is LNHDA and CDR2 is SQIVND in the germline V gene (reference sequence). The CDR3 runs 13 residues. Trimming took off 4 bases at V and 6 bases at J, with 12 bases between the two ends. CDR3 sequence: CASSTLSYSEAFF. In DNA, the CDR3 is TGTGCCAGTAGTACCTTATCCTACTCTGAAGCTTTCTTT.

This rearrangement joins TRBV2 to TRBJ1-5; D gene uncertain. The CDR3 is 16 residues long. Germline lookup yields CDR1 SNHLY and CDR2 FYNNEI. The V end was cut by 3 bases, the J end by 3 bases, with 15 bases between. The CDR3 DNA follows: TGTGCCAGCAGTGACATTGGTCAGGCACCCAATCAGCCCCAGCATTTT. This encodes CASSDIGQAPNQPQHF.